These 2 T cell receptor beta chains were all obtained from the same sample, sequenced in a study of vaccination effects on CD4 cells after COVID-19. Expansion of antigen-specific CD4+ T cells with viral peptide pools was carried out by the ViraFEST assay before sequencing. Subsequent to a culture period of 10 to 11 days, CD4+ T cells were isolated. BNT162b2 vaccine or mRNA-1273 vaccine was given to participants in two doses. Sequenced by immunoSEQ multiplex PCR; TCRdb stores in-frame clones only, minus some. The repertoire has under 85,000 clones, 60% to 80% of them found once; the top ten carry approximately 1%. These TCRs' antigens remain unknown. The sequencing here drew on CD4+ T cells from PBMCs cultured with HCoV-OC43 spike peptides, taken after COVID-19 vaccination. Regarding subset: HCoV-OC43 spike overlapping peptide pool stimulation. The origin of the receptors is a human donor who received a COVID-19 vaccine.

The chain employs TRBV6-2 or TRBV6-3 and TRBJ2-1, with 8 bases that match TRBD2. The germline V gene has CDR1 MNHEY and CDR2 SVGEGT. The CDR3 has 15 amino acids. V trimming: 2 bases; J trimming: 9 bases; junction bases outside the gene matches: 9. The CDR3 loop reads CASSYPSRGAVEQFF. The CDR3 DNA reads TGTGCCAGCAGTTACCCCTCGCGGGGGGCAGTTGAGCAGTTCTTC.

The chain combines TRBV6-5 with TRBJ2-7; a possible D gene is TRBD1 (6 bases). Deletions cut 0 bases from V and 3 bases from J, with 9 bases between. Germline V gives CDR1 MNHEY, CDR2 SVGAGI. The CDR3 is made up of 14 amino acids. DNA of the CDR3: TGTGCCAGCAGTTACTCCCCAGGGGACTACGAGCAGTACGTC. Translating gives CASSYSPGDYEQYV.